The rows below give T cell receptor beta chains drawn from one sample of a study of neoadjuvant nivolumab and ipilimumab in lung cancer. Sequencing used immunoSEQ multiplex PCR; TCRdb keeps in-frame clones, though not all of them. In the table there are 39,000 or so clones, roughly 89% of which are singletons. Sequenced material: peripheral blood, taken before neoadjuvant nivolumab, alone or with ipilimumab. The receptors were gathered from an adult with non-small cell lung cancer. The CDR3 runs from the conserved cysteine through the conserved F or W. A D gene is named only where the DNA matches it firmly. Not all rows give a size; the values are once, few, many and, for expanded clones, a class.

v_call,clone_size,d_call,j_call,cdr3_aa,cdr3_nt
TRBV7-2,once,TRBD2,TRBJ2-7,CASSRASGGYEQYF,TGTGCCAGTTCCCGAGCTAGCGGGGGTTACGAGCAGTACTTC
TRBV6-1,-,TRBD2,TRBJ2-1,CASREAGRSSYNEQFF,TGTGCCAGCAGAGAAGCGGGGAGGTCGTCCTACAATGAGCAGTTCTTC
TRBV4-2,-,TRBD2,TRBJ2-5,CASSPAWASGPGTQYF,TGTGCCAGCAGCCCAGCTTGGGCTAGCGGTCCGGGGACCCAGTACTTC
TRBV5-4,-,TRBD1,TRBJ2-7,CASSLKYSGQASSEQYF,TGTGCCAGCAGCTTGAAGTATTCAGGACAGGCATCCTCCGAGCAGTACTTC
TRBV18,-,TRBD1,TRBJ2-1,CASSRDIGQGARNEQFF,TGTGCCAGCTCCCGGGACATCGGGCAGGGGGCGAGGAATGAGCAGTTCTTC
TRBV5-4,-,-,TRBJ2-7,CASSPTLEGDHEQYF,TGTGCCAGCAGTCCCACTTTAGAGGGGGACCACGAGCAGTACTTC
TRBV19,-,TRBD1,TRBJ1-2,CASSITAGGNGYTF,TGTGCCAGTAGTATAACCGCAGGGGGTAACGGCTACACCTTC
TRBV9,-,TRBD1,TRBJ1-2,CASSARDRAYGYTF,TGTGCCAGCAGCGCCCGGGACAGGGCCTATGGCTACACCTTC
TRBV6-1,-,-,TRBJ2-5,CASSEAEETQYF,TGTGCCAGCAGTGAGGCCGAAGAGACCCAGTACTTC
TRBV7-6,once,-,TRBJ2-5,CASSAVPGGETQYF,TGTGCCAGCAGCGCGGTCCCAGGAGGAGAGACCCAGTACTTC
TRBV5-4,-,TRBD2,TRBJ2-1,CASSSGTSGTYNEQFF,TGTGCCAGCAGTTCGGGGACTAGCGGGACCTACAATGAGCAGTTCTTC
TRBV7-2,-,-,TRBJ2-3,CASRAPSLWTDTQYF,TGTGCCAGCAGAGCCCCTTCCCTTTGGACAGATACGCAGTATTTT
TRBV7-9,once,TRBD1,TRBJ1-1,CASSPRGTGVNTEAFF,TGTGCCAGCAGCCCTAGGGGCACAGGGGTTAACACTGAAGCTTTCTTT
TRBV7-8,-,-,TRBJ2-1,CASSLASSPVVNEQFF,TGTGCCAGCAGCTTAGCGTCCTCGCCCGTAGTAAATGAGCAGTTCTTC
TRBV11-2,-,-,TRBJ2-2,CASSPSVNTGELFF,TGTGCCAGCAGCCCCTCCGTGAACACCGGGGAGCTGTTTTTT
TRBV18,-,-,TRBJ2-2,CASSPLETGELFF,TGTGCCAGCTCACCATTAGAAACCGGGGAGCTGTTTTTT
TRBV7-2,-,-,TRBJ1-5,CASSSPNQPQHF,TGTGCCAGCAGCTCACCCAATCAGCCCCAGCATTTT
TRBV2,-,-,TRBJ2-5,CASRLQETQYF,TGTGCCAGCAGACTCCAAGAGACCCAGTACTTC
TRBV5-6,-,-,TRBJ2-5,CASSARQQETQYF,TGTGCCAGCAGCGCCAGGCAGCAAGAGACCCAGTACTTC
TRBV2,-,TRBD2,TRBJ2-7,CASSEREGRDEQYF,TGTGCCAGCAGCGAGCGGGAGGGCCGGGACGAGCAGTACTTC
TRBV19,once,-,TRBJ1-5,CASSIRGGGQPQHF,TGTGCCAGTAGTATACGTGGAGGCGGTCAGCCCCAGCATTTT
TRBV7-2,-,TRBD1,TRBJ1-5,CASSGQGNQPQHF,TGTGCCAGCAGCGGACAGGGGAATCAGCCCCAGCATTTT
TRBV6-1,-,-,TRBJ2-7,CASSAGNPGGYEQYF,TGTGCCAGCAGTGCTGGGAATCCCGGGGGCTACGAGCAGTACTTC
TRBV30,-,-,TRBJ2-3,CAWSPPPDTQYF,TGTGCCTGGAGTCCCCCCCCAGATACGCAGTATTTT
TRBV11-2,-,-,TRBJ1-4,CASSLSGPNEKLFF,TGTGCCAGCAGCTTATCGGGGCCTAATGAAAAACTGTTTTTT
TRBV2,-,-,TRBJ2-5,CASYRVGETQYF,TGTGCCAGCTACAGGGTCGGGGAGACCCAGTACTTC
TRBV5-1,-,TRBD1,TRBJ2-7,CASSFRTGSEQYF,TGCGCCAGCAGCTTTCGGACAGGCAGTGAGCAGTACTTC
TRBV4-2,-,-,TRBJ2-1,CASSQDQDKWDNEQFF,TGTGCCAGCAGCCAAGATCAGGACAAATGGGACAATGAGCAGTTCTTC
TRBV11-2,-,-,TRBJ1-2,CASSPPVLVYGYTF,TGTGCCAGCAGCCCACCAGTTCTCGTCTATGGCTACACCTTC
TRBV18,-,TRBD1,TRBJ1-4,CASSPDGQGRGEKLFF,TGTGCCAGCTCACCGGACGGACAGGGTCGTGGCGAAAAACTGTTTTTT
TRBV5-1,-,TRBD2,TRBJ2-7,CASSPGASGIRNEQYF,TGCGCCAGCAGCCCCGGGGCTAGCGGGATTCGGAACGAGCAGTACTTC
TRBV14,-,-,TRBJ2-2,CASSPRVIGELFF,TGTGCCAGCAGCCCCCGGGTAATCGGGGAGCTGTTTTTT
TRBV4-2,-,TRBD1,TRBJ1-1,CASSQDSGTGNTEAFF,TGTGCCAGCAGCCAAGATAGTGGGACAGGCAACACTGAAGCTTTCTTT
TRBV15,-,TRBD1,TRBJ2-5,CATSREYRGGETQYF,TGTGCCACCAGCAGAGAGTACAGGGGCGGAGAGACCCAGTACTTC
TRBV28,-,TRBD2,TRBJ2-1,CASSLAGGPLNEQFF,TGTGCCAGCAGTTTAGCGGGAGGGCCGCTGAATGAGCAGTTCTTC
TRBV7-9,once,-,TRBJ2-7,CASSLGGMFYEQYF,TGTGCCAGCAGCTTAGGGGGGATGTTTTACGAGCAGTACTTC
TRBV9,-,-,TRBJ1-5,CASSVDLGPNQPQHF,TGTGCCAGCAGCGTAGACTTAGGGCCTAATCAGCCCCAGCATTTT
TRBV14,few,-,TRBJ2-7,CASSQVGSKQYF,TGTGCCAGCAGCCAAGTGGGCAGCAAGCAGTACTTC
TRBV7-6,once,TRBD1,TRBJ1-2,CASSLWQGVGYTF,TGTGCCAGCAGCTTATGGCAGGGGGTTGGCTACACCTTC